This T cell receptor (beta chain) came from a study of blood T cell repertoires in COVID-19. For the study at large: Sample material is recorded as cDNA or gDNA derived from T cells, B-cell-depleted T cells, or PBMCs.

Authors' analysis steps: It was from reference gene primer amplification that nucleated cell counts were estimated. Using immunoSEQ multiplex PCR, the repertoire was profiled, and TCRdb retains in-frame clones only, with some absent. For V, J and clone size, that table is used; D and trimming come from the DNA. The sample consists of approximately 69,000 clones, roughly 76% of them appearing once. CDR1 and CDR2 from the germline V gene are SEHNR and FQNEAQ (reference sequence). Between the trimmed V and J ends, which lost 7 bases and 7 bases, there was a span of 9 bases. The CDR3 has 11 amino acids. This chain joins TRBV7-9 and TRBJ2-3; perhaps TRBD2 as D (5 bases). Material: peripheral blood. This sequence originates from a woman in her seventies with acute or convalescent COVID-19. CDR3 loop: CASNYGNTQYF. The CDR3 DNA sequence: TGTGCCAGCAACTACGGGAATACGCAGTATTTT. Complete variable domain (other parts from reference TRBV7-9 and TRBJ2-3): DTGVSQNPRHKITKRGQNVTFRCDPISEHNRLYWYRQTLGQGPEFLTYFQNEAQLEKSRLLSDRFSAERPKGSFSTLEIQRTEQGDSAMYLCASNYGNTQYFGPGTRLTVL.